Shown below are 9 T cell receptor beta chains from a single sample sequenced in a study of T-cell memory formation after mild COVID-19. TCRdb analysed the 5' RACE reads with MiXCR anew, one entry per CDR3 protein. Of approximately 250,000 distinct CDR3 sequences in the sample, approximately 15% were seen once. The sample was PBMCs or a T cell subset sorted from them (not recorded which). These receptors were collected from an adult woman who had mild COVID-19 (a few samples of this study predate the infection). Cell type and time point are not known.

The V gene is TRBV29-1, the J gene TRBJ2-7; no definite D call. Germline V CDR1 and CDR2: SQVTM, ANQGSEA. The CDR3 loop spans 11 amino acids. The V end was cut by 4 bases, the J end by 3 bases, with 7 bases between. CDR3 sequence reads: CSVVVSYEQYF. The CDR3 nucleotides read TGCAGCGTTGTGGTCAGCTACGAGCAGTACTTC.

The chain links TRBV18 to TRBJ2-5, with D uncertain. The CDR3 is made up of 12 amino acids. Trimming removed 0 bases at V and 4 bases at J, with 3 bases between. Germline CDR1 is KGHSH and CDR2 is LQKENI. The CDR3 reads CASSPPLETQYF. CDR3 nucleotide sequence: TGTGCCAGCTCACCACCCTTAGAGACCCAGTACTTC.

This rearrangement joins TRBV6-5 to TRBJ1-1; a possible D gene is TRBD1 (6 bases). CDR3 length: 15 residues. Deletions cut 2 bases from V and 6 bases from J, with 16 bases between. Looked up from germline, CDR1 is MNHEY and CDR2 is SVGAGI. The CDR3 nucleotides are TGTGCCAGCAGTTACGGGGAGGGGGGGATGTCTGAAGCTTTCTTT. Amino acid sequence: CASSYGEGGMSEAFF.

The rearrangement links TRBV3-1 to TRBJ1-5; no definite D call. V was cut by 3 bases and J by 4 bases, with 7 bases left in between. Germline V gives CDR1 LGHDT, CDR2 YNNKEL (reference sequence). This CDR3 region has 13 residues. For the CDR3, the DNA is TGTGCCAGCAGCCATTTAGGGAATCAGCCCCAGCATTTT. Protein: CASSHLGNQPQHF. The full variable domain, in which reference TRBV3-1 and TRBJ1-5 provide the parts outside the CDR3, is DTAVSQTPKYLVTQMGNDKSIKCEQNLGHDTMYWYKQDSKKFLKIMFSYNNKELIINETVPNRFSPKSPDKAHLNLHINSLELGDSAVYFCASSHLGNQPQHFGDGTRLSIL.

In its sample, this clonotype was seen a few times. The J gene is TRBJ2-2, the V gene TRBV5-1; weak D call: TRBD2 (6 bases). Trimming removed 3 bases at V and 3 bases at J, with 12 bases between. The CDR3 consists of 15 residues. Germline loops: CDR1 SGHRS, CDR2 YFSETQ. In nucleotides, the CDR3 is TGCGCCAGCAGCTCGGGACTGGCGGACACCGGGGAGCTGTTTTTT. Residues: CASSSGLADTGELFF.

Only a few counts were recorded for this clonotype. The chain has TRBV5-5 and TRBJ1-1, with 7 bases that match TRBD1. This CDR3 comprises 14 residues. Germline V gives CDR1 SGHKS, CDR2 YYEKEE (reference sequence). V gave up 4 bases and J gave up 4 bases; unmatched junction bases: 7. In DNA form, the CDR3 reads TGTGCCAGCAGCCTAGACAGGGTCCGCACTGAAGCTTTCTTT. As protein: CASSLDRVRTEAFF.

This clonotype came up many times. CDR3 amino acids: CSVAPSLYTEAFF. As DNA, the CDR3 is TGCAGCGTTGCCCCATCTCTCTACACTGAAGCTTTCTTT. This chain connects TRBV29-1 to TRBJ1-1; no firm D call. Trimming took 4 bases from V and 3 from J, leaving 12 bases between them. The germline gives CDR1 SQVTM, CDR2 ANQGSEA. The length of the CDR3 is 13 residues.

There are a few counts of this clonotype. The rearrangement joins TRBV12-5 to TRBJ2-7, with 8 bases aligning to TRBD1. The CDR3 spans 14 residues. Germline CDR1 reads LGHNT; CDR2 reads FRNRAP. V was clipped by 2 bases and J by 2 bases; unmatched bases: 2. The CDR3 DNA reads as TGTGCTAGTGGTTTGCCGGGACAGGCCTACGAGCAGTACTTC. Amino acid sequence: CASGLPGQAYEQYF.

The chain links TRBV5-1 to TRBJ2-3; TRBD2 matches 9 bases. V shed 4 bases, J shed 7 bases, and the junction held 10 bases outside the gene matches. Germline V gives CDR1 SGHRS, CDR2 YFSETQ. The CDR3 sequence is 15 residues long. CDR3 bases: TGCGCCAGCAGCCGGAATAGCGGGGGTCCCCATACGCAGTATTTT. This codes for CASSRNSGGPHTQYF.